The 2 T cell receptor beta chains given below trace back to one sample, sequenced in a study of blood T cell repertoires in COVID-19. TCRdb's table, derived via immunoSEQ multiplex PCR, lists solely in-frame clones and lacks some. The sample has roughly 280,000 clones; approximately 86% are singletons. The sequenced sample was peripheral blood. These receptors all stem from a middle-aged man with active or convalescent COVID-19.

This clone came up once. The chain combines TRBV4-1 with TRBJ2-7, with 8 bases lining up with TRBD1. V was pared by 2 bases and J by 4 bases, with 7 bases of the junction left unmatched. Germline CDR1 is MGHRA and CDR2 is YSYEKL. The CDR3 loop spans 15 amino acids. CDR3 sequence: CASSQTGQERYEQYF. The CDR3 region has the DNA TGCGCCAGCAGCCAAACGGGACAGGAACGGTACGAGCAGTACTTC.

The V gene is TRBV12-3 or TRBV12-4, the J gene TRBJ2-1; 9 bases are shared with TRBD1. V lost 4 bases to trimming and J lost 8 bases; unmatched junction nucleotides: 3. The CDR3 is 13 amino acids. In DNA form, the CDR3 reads TGTGCCAGCAGTTCGGGACAGGGCTATGAGCAGTTCTTC. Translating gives CASSSGQGYEQFF.